This record looks at one T cell receptor (beta chain) sequence and its context. These data come from a study of blood T cell repertoires in COVID-19. Study summary: Some COVID-19 samples were acute and others convalescent; all came from the United States, Italy and Spain.

The CDR3 length is 14 residues. Trimming cost V 2 bases and J 3 bases, with 12 bases left between them. Germline V gene data show CDR1 as SGHDT and CDR2 as YYEEEE. Sequencing used immunoSEQ multiplex PCR; TCRdb keeps in-frame clones, though not all of them. The sample records about 300,000 clones, approximately 90% being singletons. The chain has TRBV5-6 and TRBJ2-7; D is possibly TRBD1 (6 bases). The sample comprised peripheral blood. This sequence was found in a woman between 50 and 59 years old with COVID-19, enrolled during active disease. In DNA form, the CDR3 reads TGTGCCAGCAGCTTAGCAGGGGATGGCTACGAGCAGTACTTC. Its protein product is CASSLAGDGYEQYF. Filled out from reference TRBV5-6 and TRBJ2-7, the complete variable domain reads DAGVTQSPTHLIKTRGQQVTLRCSPKSGHDTVSWYQQALGQGPQFIFQYYEEEERQRGNFPDRFSGHQFPNYSSELNVNALLLGDSALYLCASSLAGDGYEQYFGPGTRLTVT.